This T cell receptor (beta chain) was obtained from a study of beta chain features in type 1 diabetes. Reverse transcribing all isolated RNA meant expressed TCRB transcripts were sequenced. Profiled with immunoSEQ multiplex PCR; TCRdb holds only in-frame clones, not every one. In the table there are fewer than 900,000 clones, about a sixth of which are singletons. It was via CD45RO/CCR7/CD25/CD127/CD95/CD27 that CD4+ naive, central memory, regulatory and stem cell-like memory cells were sorted. Broader study findings: Reduced insertions and increased deletions marked VDJ junctions in type 1 diabetes patients.

Turning to this clone: Its antigen is currently unknown.

Germline values: CDR1 SGHTA, CDR2 FQGNSA. V lost 2 bases, J lost 6 bases, and 14 bases lay in between. The CDR3 totals 14 residues. Sequencing was carried out using naive CD4+ T cells from blood. The chain links TRBV7-2 to TRBJ2-7, with D unclear. The clonotype comes from a woman younger than 35 in good health. CDR3 bases: TGTGCCAGCAGCTTAAGTCTGGGTCTTGGCGAGCAGTACTTC. This codes for CASSLSLGLGEQYF.